This T cell receptor beta chain was documented in a study of CD8+ T cells in alopecia areata. Germline CDR1 is MNHEY and CDR2 is SMNVEV (reference sequence). The trim removed 4 bases at V and 3 bases at J, leaving 5 bases unmatched. This CDR3 has 14 residues. Investigators sorted PBMCs to obtain both CD4+ and CD8+ T cells. This clone was seen only a few times. Its antigen is unknown. Findings and limits, study-wide: Mice gave a clearer picture of TCR sharing than patients did, possibly for HLA-related reasons. Lesional scalp, notably in alopecia totalis/universalis, had clonality above that of normal scalp. Normal skin contains resident alphabeta T cells, and these are also sequenced in scalp samples.

The authors extracted RNA and reverse transcribed it into cDNA as the sequencing template. Sequenced by immunoSEQ multiplex PCR; TCRdb stores in-frame clones only, minus some. This sample has 150,000 or so clones; approximately 60% occur once, and the top ten carry 4.8%. The chain links TRBV27 to TRBJ1-2, with TRBD1 matching over 7 bases. The sequence was collected from a human donor in good health. The specimen was CD4+ T cells sorted from blood. CDR3 DNA sequence: TGTGCCAGCAGTTCCTACAGGGGTGACTATGGCTACACCTTC. This encodes CASSSYRGDYGYTF.